This is a list of T cell receptor beta chains from one sample in a study of T cells after yellow fever vaccination. TCRdb re-called the 5' RACE reads through MiXCR, storing one row per CDR3 protein. This table holds roughly 400,000 distinct CDR3 sequences, 18% found once. The sample was PBMCs, taken before the yellow fever booster vaccination. The receptors shown here come from a man in his late teens or twenties who received the YFV17D yellow fever vaccine. CDR3s include the opening cysteine and the closing phenylalanine or tryptophan. The order of the fields is CDR3 DNA, CDR3 protein, J gene, V gene, D gene, clone size. D genes are given only for firm matches. The size of a clone is reported for some rows only, either as once, few or many, or as a class for expanded clones.

DNA: TGTGCCACCAGTGACCCCGGACAGGGGCATGGCTACACCTTC; CDR3: CATSDPGQGHGYTF; J: TRBJ1-2; V: TRBV24-1; D: TRBD1; size: few
DNA: TGTGCCAGCAGCTTATTAGTTACCAAAAACATTCAGTACTTC; CDR3: CASSLLVTKNIQYF; J: TRBJ2-4; V: TRBV7-3; D: -; size: -
DNA: TGTGCCAGCAGTTCCCCAGCGGCAAATGAGCAGTTCTTC; CDR3: CASSSPAANEQFF; J: TRBJ2-1; V: TRBV12-3/TRBV12-4; D: -; size: -
DNA: TGTGCCAGCAGCCTCGGCCCCCACACTGAAGCTTTCTTT; CDR3: CASSLGPHTEAFF; J: TRBJ1-1; V: TRBV7-6; D: -; size: few
DNA: TGTGCCAGCAGTTACTCCGGGGACCTCGAGGTGTTTTTT; CDR3: CASSYSGDLEVFF; J: TRBJ1-4; V: TRBV6-2/TRBV6-3; D: -; size: once
DNA: TGTGCCAGCAGCAGGGGGGGGACAGGACAAGAAAAACTGTTTTTT; CDR3: CASSRGGTGQEKLFF; J: TRBJ1-4; V: TRBV5-5; D: TRBD1; size: -
DNA: TGTGCCAGCAGCTCGAGGACCACACCGACCGGCACCATATATTTT; CDR3: CASSSRTTPTGTIYF; J: TRBJ1-3; V: TRBV7-2; D: -; size: -
DNA: TGTGCCAGCAAATTGGGACGGGGGATCAATAACACTGAAGCTTTCTTT; CDR3: CASKLGRGINNTEAFF; J: TRBJ1-1; V: TRBV10-3; D: -; size: -
DNA: TGTGCCAGCAGCCCACCGTGGTCCTACAATGAGCAGTTCTTC; CDR3: CASSPPWSYNEQFF; J: TRBJ2-1; V: TRBV7-2; D: -; size: many
DNA: TGCGCCAGCAGCCAAGATAGACAACGGTTGAACACTGAAGCTTTCTTT; CDR3: CASSQDRQRLNTEAFF; J: TRBJ1-1; V: TRBV4-3; D: -; size: -